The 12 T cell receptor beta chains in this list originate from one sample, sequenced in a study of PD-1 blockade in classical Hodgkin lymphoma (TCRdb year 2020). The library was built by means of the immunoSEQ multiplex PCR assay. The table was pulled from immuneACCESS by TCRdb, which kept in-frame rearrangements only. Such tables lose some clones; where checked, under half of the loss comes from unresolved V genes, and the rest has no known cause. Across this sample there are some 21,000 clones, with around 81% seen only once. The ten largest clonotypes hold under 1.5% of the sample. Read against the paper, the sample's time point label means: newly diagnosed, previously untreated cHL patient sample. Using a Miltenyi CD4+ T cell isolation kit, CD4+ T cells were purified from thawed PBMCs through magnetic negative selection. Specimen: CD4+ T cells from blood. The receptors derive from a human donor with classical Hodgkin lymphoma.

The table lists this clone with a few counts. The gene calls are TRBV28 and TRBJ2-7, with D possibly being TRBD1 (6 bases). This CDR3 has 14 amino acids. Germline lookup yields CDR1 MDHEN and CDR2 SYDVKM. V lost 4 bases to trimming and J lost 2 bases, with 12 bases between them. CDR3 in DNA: TGTGCCAGCAGTTACGGGACATTTACCTACGAGCAGTACTTC. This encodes CASSYGTFTYEQYF.

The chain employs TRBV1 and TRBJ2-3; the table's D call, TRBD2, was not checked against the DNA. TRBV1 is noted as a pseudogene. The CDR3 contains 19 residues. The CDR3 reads CTSSQDSASGSTGTDTQYF. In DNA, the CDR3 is TGCACCAGCAGCCAAGATTCCGCTAGCGGGAGTACGGGTACAGATACGCAGTATTTT.

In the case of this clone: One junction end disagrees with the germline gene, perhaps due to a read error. CDR3 nucleotide sequence: TGTGCCAGCAGCATAGCGGACACAACCTACGAGCAGTACTTC. It translates to CASSIADTTYEQYF. The V and J genes are TRBV7-6 and TRBJ2-7; weak D call: TRBD2 (6 bases). The CDR3 totals 14 residues. Germline-derived CDR1 and CDR2 are SGHVS and FNYEAQ.

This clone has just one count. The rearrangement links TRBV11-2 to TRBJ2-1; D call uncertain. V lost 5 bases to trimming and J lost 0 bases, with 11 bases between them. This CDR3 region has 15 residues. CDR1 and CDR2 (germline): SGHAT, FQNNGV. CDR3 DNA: TGTGCCAGCAGCGGAGACGCCTACTCCTACAATGAGCAGTTCTTC. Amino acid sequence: CASSGDAYSYNEQFF. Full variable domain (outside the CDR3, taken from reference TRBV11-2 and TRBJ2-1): EAGVAQSPRYKIIEKRQSVAFWCNPISGHATLYWYQQILGQGPKLLIQFQNNGVVDDSQLPKDRFSAERLKGVDSTLKIQPAKLEDSAVYLCASSGDAYSYNEQFFGPGTRLTVL.

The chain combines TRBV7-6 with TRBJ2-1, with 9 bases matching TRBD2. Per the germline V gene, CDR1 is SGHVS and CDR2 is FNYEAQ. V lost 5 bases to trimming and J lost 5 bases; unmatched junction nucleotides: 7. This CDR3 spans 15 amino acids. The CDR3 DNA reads TGTGCCAGCAGCCGCGCGGGAGGGCCGGACAATGAGCAGTTCTTC. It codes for CASSRAGGPDNEQFF.

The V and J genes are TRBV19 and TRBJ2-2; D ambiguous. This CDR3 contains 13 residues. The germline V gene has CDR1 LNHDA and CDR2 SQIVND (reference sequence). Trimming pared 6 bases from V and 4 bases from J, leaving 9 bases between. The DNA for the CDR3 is TGTGCCAGTAGCGTCCCGGGCACCGGGGAGCTGTTTTTT. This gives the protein CASSVPGTGELFF.

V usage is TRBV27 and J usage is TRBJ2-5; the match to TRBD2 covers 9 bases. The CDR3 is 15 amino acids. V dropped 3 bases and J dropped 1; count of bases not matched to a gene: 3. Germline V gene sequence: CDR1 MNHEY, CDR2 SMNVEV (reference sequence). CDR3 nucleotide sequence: TGTGCCAGCAGTTTTAGCGGGAGAGGCCAAGAGACCCAGTACTTC. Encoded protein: CASSFSGRGQETQYF.

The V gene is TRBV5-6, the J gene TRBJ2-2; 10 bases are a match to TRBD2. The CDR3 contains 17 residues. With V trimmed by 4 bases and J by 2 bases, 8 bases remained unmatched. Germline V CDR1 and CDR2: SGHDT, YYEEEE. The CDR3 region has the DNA TGTGCCAGCAGCCCTAGAACTAGCGGGACAAACACCGGGGAGCTGTTTTTT. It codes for CASSPRTSGTNTGELFF.

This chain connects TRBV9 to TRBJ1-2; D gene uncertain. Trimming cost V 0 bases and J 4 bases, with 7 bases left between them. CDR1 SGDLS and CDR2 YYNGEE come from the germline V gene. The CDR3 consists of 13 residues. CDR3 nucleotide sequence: TGTGCCAGCAGCGTAGAGGGTGGCTATGGCTACACCTTC. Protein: CASSVEGGYGYTF. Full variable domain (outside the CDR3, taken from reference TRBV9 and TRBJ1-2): DSGVTQTPKHLITATGQRVTLRCSPRSGDLSVYWYQQSLDQGLQFLIQYYNGEERAKGNILERFSAQQFPDLHSELNLSSLELGDSALYFCASSVEGGYGYTFGSGTRLTVV.

CDR3 nucleotide sequence: TGTGCCAGTAGTATATTAGGAGGAAGGAACACTGAAGCTTTCTTT. Translation: CASSILGGRNTEAFF. The chain carries TRBV19 and TRBJ1-1; D ambiguous. V lost 2 bases and J lost 1, with 11 bases in between. This CDR3 is 15 amino acids long. Germline values: CDR1 LNHDA, CDR2 SQIVND (reference sequence).

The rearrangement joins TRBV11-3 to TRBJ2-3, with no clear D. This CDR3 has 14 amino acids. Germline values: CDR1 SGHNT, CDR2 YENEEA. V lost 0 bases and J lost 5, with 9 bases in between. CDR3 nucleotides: TGTGCCAGCAGCTTAGATCCCCTGAAAGATACGCAGTATTTT. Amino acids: CASSLDPLKDTQYF.

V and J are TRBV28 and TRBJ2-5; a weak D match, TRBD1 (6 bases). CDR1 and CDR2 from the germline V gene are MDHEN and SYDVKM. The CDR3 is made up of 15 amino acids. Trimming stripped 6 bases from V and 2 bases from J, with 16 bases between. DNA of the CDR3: TGTGCCAGCAGAACGACACACAGGGAGCAAGAGACCCAGTACTTC. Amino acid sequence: CASRTTHREQETQYF. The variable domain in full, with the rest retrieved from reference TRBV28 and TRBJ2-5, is DVKVTQSSRYLVKRTGEKVFLECVQDMDHENMFWYRQDPGLGLRLIYFSYDVKMKEKGDIPEGYSVSREKKERFSLILESASTNQTSMYLCASRTTHREQETQYFGPGTRLLVL.